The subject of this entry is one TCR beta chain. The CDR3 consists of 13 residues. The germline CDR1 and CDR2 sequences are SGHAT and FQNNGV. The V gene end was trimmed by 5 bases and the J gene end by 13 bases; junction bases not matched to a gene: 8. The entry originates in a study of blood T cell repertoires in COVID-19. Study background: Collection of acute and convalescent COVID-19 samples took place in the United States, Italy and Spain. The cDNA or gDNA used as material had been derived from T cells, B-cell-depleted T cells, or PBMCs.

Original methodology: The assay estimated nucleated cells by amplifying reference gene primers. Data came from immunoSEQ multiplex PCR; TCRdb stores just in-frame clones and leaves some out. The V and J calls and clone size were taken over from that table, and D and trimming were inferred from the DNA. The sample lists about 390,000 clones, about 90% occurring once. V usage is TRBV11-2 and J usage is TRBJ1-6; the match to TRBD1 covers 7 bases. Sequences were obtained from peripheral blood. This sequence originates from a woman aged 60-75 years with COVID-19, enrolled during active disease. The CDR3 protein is CASSVRDRTPLHF. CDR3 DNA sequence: TGTGCCAGCAGCGTACGGGACAGAACTCCCCTCCACTTT.